The 18 T cell receptor beta chains below all came from one sample that was sequenced in a study of vaccination effects on CD4 cells after COVID-19 (dated 2022 in TCRdb). The ViraFEST assay stimulated PBMC with viral peptide pools and then used TCR sequencing to identify antigen-specific CD4+ T cell clonotypes by expansion. After 10 to 11 days of culture, CD4+ T cells were isolated with the EasySep CD4+ T cell isolation kit. Participants received two doses of either the BNT162b2 or the mRNA-1273 mRNA SARS-CoV-2 vaccine. Library creation used the immunoSEQ multiplex PCR assay. What TCRdb holds here is the immuneACCESS table cut down to in-frame rearrangements. Part of the clones is not present; checked against another copy, under half of the missing clones reflect an unresolved V gene, and the others are unexplained. For this sample the table gives more than 20,000 clones, of which approximately 79% were detected only once. The top ten constitute around 6.5% of the sample.

Their antigens remain unidentified. This material consisted of CD4+ T cells from PBMCs cultured with SARS-CoV-2 spike peptides, taken after COVID-19 vaccination. The cell subset or site label here, explained by the study, means: SARS-CoV-2 spike overlapping peptide pool stimulation. Every receptor here comes from a human donor who received a COVID-19 vaccine. Some clones in this sample may be carry-over from other donors' samples.

V is TRBV30 and J is TRBJ1-1, with D tentatively TRBD1 (5 bases). The CDR3 contains 17 residues. Germline CDR1 GTSNPN, CDR2 SVGIG (reference sequence). V was cut by 4 bases and J by 8 bases, with 29 bases left in between. The CDR3 DNA sequence: TGTGCCTGGAACCGGTGGGGGACCTTCATGGAGTTACCAGAAGCTTTCTTT. Amino acid sequence: CAWNRWGTFMELPEAFF.

The chain carries TRBV5-1 and TRBJ2-1, with 16 bases that match TRBD2. V gave up 3 bases and J gave up 2 bases; unmatched junction bases: 11. The CDR3 consists of 20 residues. Germline CDR1 and CDR2: SGHRS and YFSETQ. This CDR3 reads CASSWAGTSGGATPYNEQFF. In DNA, the CDR3 is TGCGCCAGCAGCTGGGCCGGGACTAGCGGGGGGGCCACCCCCTACAATGAGCAGTTCTTC.

The chain recombines TRBV18 with TRBJ1-4, with 7 bases matching TRBD1. Germline CDR1 KGHSH, CDR2 LQKENI. The CDR3 covers 13 residues. After removal of 6 bases from V and 4 bases from J, the junction contained 2 bases not matched to a gene. In DNA form, the CDR3 reads TGTGCCAGCTCGGGACAGTATAATGAAAAACTGTTTTTT. It translates to CASSGQYNEKLFF.

The chain carries TRBV5-5 and TRBJ2-4; 10 nucleotides align to TRBD2. V was pared by 1 base and J by 11 bases, with 6 bases of the junction left unmatched. Per germline, CDR1 SGHKS and CDR2 YYEKEE (reference sequence). The CDR3 is 14 residues long. The CDR3 DNA follows: TGTGCCAGCAGCTTGTACCTAGCGGGGGTCGTTCAGTACTTC. This gives the protein CASSLYLAGVVQYF.

CDR3 nucleotide sequence: TGTGCCAGTAGCCTATTGGGTCGCAGGTCCGAACAAGAGACCCAGTACTTC. Translation: CASSLLGRRSEQETQYF. The chain is built from TRBV19 and TRBJ2-5; no firm D call. CDR3 length equals 17 residues. Germline V lookup: CDR1 LNHDA, CDR2 SQIVND (reference sequence). The germline V and J ends were trimmed by 6 bases and 2 bases, with 22 bases remaining between them.

The gene calls are TRBV5-6 and TRBJ2-4; tentative D call: TRBD2 (6 bases). The V end lost 2 bases, the J end lost 3 bases, and 9 bases lay between the germline ends. The CDR3 runs to 14 residues. Germline CDR1 is SGHDT and CDR2 is YYEEEE. The DNA of the CDR3 is TGTGCCAGCAGCTTTACGGGAGTCAAAAACATTCAGTACTTC. This encodes CASSFTGVKNIQYF.

The genes are TRBV19 and TRBJ2-7; D ambiguous. The CDR3 length is 12 residues. The germline V and J ends were trimmed by 3 bases and 3 bases, with 6 bases remaining between them. Germline V gene lookup returns CDR1 LNHDA and CDR2 SQIVND (reference sequence). CDR3 nucleotides: TGTGCCAGTAGTATCCGTTTCTACGAGCAGTACGTC. Protein sequence: CASSIRFYEQYV.

The V and J genes are TRBV6-5 and TRBJ2-2; D is undetermined. The CDR3 length is 13 residues. CDR1 is MNHEY and CDR2 is SVGAGI in the germline V gene. The ends were cut back, 4 bases at V and 7 bases at J, with 10 bases in the middle. The CDR3 coding sequence is TGTGCCAGCAGTTCGATTCGTGGCGGGGAGCTGTTTTTT. Translated: CASSSIRGGELFF.

V is TRBV3-1 (or the pseudogene TRBV3-2) and J is TRBJ2-5; TRBD1 or TRBD2 may be the D gene (5 bases each). The CDR3 spans 15 residues. Trimming took off 4 bases at V and 5 bases at J, with 17 bases between the two ends. In germline, CDR1 is LGHDT, CDR2 YNNKEL (reference sequence). As DNA, the CDR3 is TGTGCCAGCAGCCCGGGTTCAGGGACCGACGAGACCCAGTACTTC. It is translated as CASSPGSGTDETQYF.

The chain has TRBV30 and TRBJ1-5; 10 nucleotides line up with TRBD1. Germline V CDR1 and CDR2: GTSNPN, SVGIG (reference sequence). There are 17 residues in the CDR3. Unmatched junction bases numbered 15, after V lost 5 bases and J lost 5 bases. The CDR3 sequence is CAWCTRDRGVYHQPQHF. CDR3 DNA sequence: TGTGCCTGGTGTACTAGGGACAGGGGAGTTTATCATCAGCCCCAGCATTTT.

The chain has TRBV19 and TRBJ2-3; 9 positions agree with TRBD1. This CDR3 is 16 amino acids long. V trimming: 6 bases; J trimming: 2 bases; junction bases outside the gene matches: 9. The germline CDR1 and CDR2 sequences are LNHDA and SQIVND (reference sequence). CDR3 in amino acids: CASSLGTGLITDTQYF. CDR3 DNA sequence: TGTGCCAGTAGCCTAGGGACAGGGCTAATCACAGATACGCAGTATTTT.

This clone was observed a single time. This rearrangement joins TRBV12-3 or TRBV12-4 to TRBJ1-1; D is ambiguous. The length of the CDR3 is 13 residues. The germline V and J ends were trimmed by 6 bases and 11 bases, with 19 bases remaining between them. The DNA of the CDR3 is TGTGCCAGCAGCTTCCTACAAGGAGGGAGGGCTTTCTTT. Amino acid sequence: CASSFLQGGRAFF.

This clone turned up a few times. This chain uses TRBV10-1 with TRBJ2-3; 12 nucleotides align to TRBD1. Germline V lookup: CDR1 WNHNN, CDR2 SYGVQD (reference sequence). This CDR3 contains 16 residues. The V gene end was trimmed by 3 bases and the J gene end by 5 bases; junction bases not matched to a gene: 6. The CDR3 region is CASSDPRDRGRDTQYF. CDR3 bases: TGCGCCAGCAGTGACCCCAGGGACAGGGGGCGAGATACGCAGTATTTT.

The chain recombines TRBV3-1 (or the pseudogene TRBV3-2) with TRBJ2-1; a possible D gene is TRBD2 (6 bases). The CDR3 extends over 14 amino acids. Germline CDR1 and CDR2: LGHDT and YNNKEL (reference sequence). The V end lost 1 base, the J end lost 9 bases, and 13 bases lay between the germline ends. CDR3 sequence reads: CASSQGSSRGEQFF. The CDR3 coding sequence is TGTGCCAGCAGCCAAGGTAGTTCGCGGGGTGAGCAGTTCTTC.

The chain couples TRBV3-1 (or the pseudogene TRBV3-2) to TRBJ2-1; TRBD2 agrees at 7 bases. V shed 7 bases and J 0 bases; nucleotides not matched to a gene: 6. The CDR3 covers 15 residues. Germline lookup yields CDR1 LGHDT and CDR2 YNNKEL (reference sequence). CDR3 amino acids: CASTRTGGSYNEQFF. As DNA, the CDR3 is TGTGCCAGCACTAGAACGGGGGGCTCCTACAATGAGCAGTTCTTC.

The chain recombines TRBV3-1 (or the pseudogene TRBV3-2) with TRBJ1-1; a weak D match, TRBD1 (5 bases). CDR1 and CDR2 from the germline V gene are LGHDT and YNNKEL (reference sequence). This CDR3 has 13 residues. Trimming removed 5 bases from V and 4 bases from J, with 11 bases in between. The CDR3 loop reads CASSSWGGTEAFF. CDR3 nucleotide sequence: TGTGCCAGCAGCTCTTGGGGGGGCACTGAAGCTTTCTTT.

The rearrangement links TRBV2 to TRBJ2-7; D may be TRBD1 (6 bases). The CDR3 has 13 amino acids. Germline V gene lookup returns CDR1 SNHLY and CDR2 FYNNEI. The germline V and J ends were trimmed by 6 bases and 4 bases, with 13 bases remaining between them. CDR3 sequence reads: CASRYREQYEQYV. The CDR3 DNA follows: TGTGCCAGCAGATACAGGGAACAATACGAGCAGTACGTC.

The chain combines TRBV30 with TRBJ2-7; TRBD1 matches at 7 bases. The CDR3 spans 14 residues. In germline, CDR1 is GTSNPN, CDR2 SVGIG (reference sequence). V lost 1 base and J lost 3; bases outside the gene matches: 6. The CDR3 nucleotides are TGTGCCTGGAGTGCGCGACAGGGTTTCTACGAGCAGTACGTC. Protein: CAWSARQGFYEQYV.